This T cell receptor (beta chain) comes out of a study of blood T cell repertoires in COVID-19. Study in general: From the United States, Italy and Spain came samples of acute and convalescent COVID-19.

This table comes from immunoSEQ multiplex PCR, and its TCRdb copy is limited to in-frame clones, with some not included. The sample lists some 70,000 clones, approximately 87% occurring once. This CDR3 has 14 amino acids. CDR1 and CDR2 from the germline V gene are SQVTM and ANQGSEA. V was clipped by 2 bases and J by 5 bases; unmatched bases: 7. The TCR comes from a man between 50 and 59 years old with active COVID-19. The chain has TRBV29-1 and TRBJ1-2, with TRBD1 matching 8 bases. The sequenced sample consisted of peripheral blood. The CDR3 DNA follows: TGCAGCGTTGAACGGACAGGGCGGGGGTATGGCTACACCTTC. Protein sequence: CSVERTGRGYGYTF. Full variable domain (rest looked up from reference TRBV29-1 and TRBJ1-2): SAVISQKPSRDICQRGTSLTIQCQVDSQVTMMFWYRQQPGQSLTLIATANQGSEATYESGFVIDKFPISRPNLTFSTLTVSNMSPEDSSIYLCSVERTGRGYGYTFGSGTRLTVV.